The present entry profiles one T cell receptor (beta chain) with its context. The antigen is not known. CDR1 is MNHEY, CDR2 SVGAGI, per germline. This CDR3 region has 13 residues. Trimming shortened V by 6 bases and J by 3 bases, and 10 bases separated the two germline ends. The sample originates from a study of memory B cells and T cells in multiple sclerosis. Regarding the study as a whole: Normalization was needed because clone-set size differences affected shared clonotype counts.

Only in-frame clones appear in the TCRdb table, and some are missing; sequencing was by immunoSEQ multiplex PCR. The data contain around 50,000 clones, over 70% of them singletons. Separate sequencing covered autoproliferating (CFSE-dim) and non-proliferating (CFSE-high) T cells from stimulus-free culture. Cultures began with about 45 million CFSE-labeled PBMCs, unstimulated for 6 to 7 days, with replicate wells pooled. The PBMCs received about 0.5 uM CFSE and serum-free culture with no added stimuli. The TCR comes from a human donor with multiple sclerosis. Sequencing used PBMCs from blood kept in culture. This chain connects TRBV6-5 to TRBJ2-3, with D tentatively TRBD2 (6 bases). The CDR3 nucleotides read TGTGCCAGCAGATGGGGGAGGACAGATACGCAGTATTTT. It translates to CASRWGRTDTQYF.